The sequence of this T cell receptor (beta chain) was determined in a study of immune heterogeneity within non-small cell lung tumors (dated 2018 in TCRdb). A note on the overall study: By histology, a few squamous cell carcinomas, nine to ten non-squamous carcinomas and 1 tumor not otherwise specified were included. Whole-exome sequencing, RNA-seq and TCR beta repertoire sequencing were combined for multiple spatially distinct regions from each NSCLC tumor so that intratumoral immune heterogeneity could be examined. TCR repertoires were analyzed from approximately 60 tumor loci of under 18 patients, whereas transcriptome data were available for only roughly 43 loci from approximately twelve patients. For mutant peptides 8 to 11 amino acids long, netMHCpan-3.0 predicted neoantigen binding to the HLA alleles of each patient.

CDR1 and CDR2 (LNHNV, YYDKDF) derive from the germline V gene (reference sequence). The V end gives up 0 bases and the J end 5 bases, leaving 14 bases in the junction not matched to a gene. There are 18 amino acids in the CDR3, from cysteine to phenylalanine inclusive. Only the CDR3 part of the read is kept: 54 bases, read in frame from the first base. Genomic DNA extracted from bulk tumor tissue served as TCR template, with around 0.55 ug gDNA amplified per sample. During surgery, multiple biopsies were taken from each primary tumor and placed as far apart as possible within the tumor mass. The study cohort was described as untreated and was composed of newly diagnosed NSCLC cases undergoing curative surgery. Donors were about 16 newly diagnosed non-small cell lung cancer patients undergoing surgery with curative intent. Resected tumor masses were reviewed by two independent pathologists. Only DNA and RNA samples of high quality went on to sequencing.

The study at large found these results: High-frequency TCR beta clonotypes were largely distinct between individual patients. Local T-cell repertoire clonality showed a statistically significant but moderate positive correlation with local tumor mutational burden (R about 0.34). Within a patient, the same dominant CDR3B clonotypes appeared at multiple loci, but different tumor locations also contained unique high-frequency clones.

This clonotype has only a few counts. No cognate antigen has been identified for it. Base qualities are not at hand, and no much larger clone is one base apart. A multiplex PCR system amplified the TCR beta CDR3 region, with a first 10-cycle round using 32 V-gene forward and 13 J-gene reverse primers. A QIAGEN Multiplex PCR Kit was used for first-round PCR, and the primer sequences were filed in Chinese patent CN105087789A. Illumina universal primers were added in a second PCR round performed with the Phusion High-Fidelity PCR Kit. The TCR libraries underwent paired-end sequencing with a read length of 151 bp on the Illumina HiSeq X Ten platform. Per the source publication's procedure: Reads lacking multiplex PCR primers were removed with Cutadapt, read pairs were merged with PEAR, and CDR3 regions were called with MiXCR default settings. Shannon entropy measured repertoire diversity, and clonality was calculated as one minus the Shannon entropy divided by the ln of the count of productive unique sequences. Clonotypes present at frequencies of at least 0.5% were defined as dominant or high-frequency T-cell clones. TCRdb redid the processing of the public reads, applying fastp at Q25 and MiXCR, and retained in-frame beta chains. All rows with the same CDR3 protein become a single entry with the most common DNA and genes. Clone size and V and J calls follow TCRdb, not the original study. A total of around 4,700 distinct CDR3 sequences appear in this sample, approximately 22% of them only once. The ten largest clones add up to about a tenth of the sample.

The origin of this receptor is a man aged 60-69 years with non-small cell lung cancer. The sequenced sample was lung tumor tissue. The chain is assembled from TRBV15 and TRBJ2-5; 8 nucleotides in the junction match TRBD1. The DNA sequence is TGTGCCACCAGCAGAGATACCTCCGGGGCAGGGGGCTTTGAGACCCAGTACTTC. Its amino acids are CATSRDTSGAGGFETQYF.